This TCR beta chain was found in a study of blood T cell repertoires in COVID-19. The protocol was immunoSEQ multiplex PCR, while the TCRdb copy is restricted to in-frame clones and leaves out a portion. The sample has approximately 200,000 clones; approximately 80% are singletons. This clonotype was obtained from a woman aged 55-69 years who had recovered from COVID-19. Sequenced: peripheral blood.

The CDR3 here is CASSLVVLQGAYGYTF. The CDR3 nucleotides are TGTGCCAGCAGCTTGGTGGTATTACAGGGAGCCTATGGCTACACCTTC. The rearrangement uses TRBV5-6 and TRBJ1-2, with D tentatively TRBD1 (6 bases). V gave up 0 bases and J gave up 4 bases, with 16 bases separating them. Germline-derived CDR1 and CDR2 are SGHDT and YYEEEE. CDR3 length: 16 amino acids.